This T cell receptor beta chain was sequenced during a study of blood T cells in healthy people across ages. A J-beta primer mix and a sample-barcoded 5' primer were used in a second PCR of about 7 to 12 cycles. Via MiXCR, TCRdb re-called the 5' RACE reads, giving one row per CDR3 protein. The sample has some 900,000 distinct CDR3 sequences; 40% to 60% are singletons. The germline V and J ends were trimmed by 4 bases and 6 bases, with 16 bases remaining between them. The CDR3 runs to 16 residues. In germline, CDR1 is MGHDK, CDR2 SYGVNS. Findings of the study overall: Expanded clonotype changes were possibly confounded by unknown donor CMV status.

Comments on this clonotype: No antigen is known for it.

Healthy Caucasian individuals from Russia aged roughly 6 to 90 were enrolled as donors. Specimen: blood. The sequence derives from a man aged 30 to 39 in good health. This sequence joins TRBV25-1 and TRBJ1-6, with a possible D match to TRBD1 (6 bases). Here the CDR3 DNA reads TGTGCCAGCAGTGGACTCGACAGGTATTCTAATTCACCCCTCCACTTT. Translated: CASSGLDRYSNSPLHF.